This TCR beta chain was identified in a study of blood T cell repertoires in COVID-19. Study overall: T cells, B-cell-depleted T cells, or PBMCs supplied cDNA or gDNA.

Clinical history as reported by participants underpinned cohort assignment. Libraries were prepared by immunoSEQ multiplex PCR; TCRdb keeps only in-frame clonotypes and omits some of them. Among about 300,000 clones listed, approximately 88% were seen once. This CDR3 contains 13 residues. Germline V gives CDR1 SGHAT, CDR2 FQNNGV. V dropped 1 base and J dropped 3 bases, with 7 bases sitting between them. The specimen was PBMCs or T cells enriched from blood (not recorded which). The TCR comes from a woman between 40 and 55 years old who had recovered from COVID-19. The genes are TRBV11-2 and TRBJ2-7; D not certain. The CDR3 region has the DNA TGTGCCAGCAGCTTAGTGGGCCACTACGAGCAGTACTTC. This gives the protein CASSLVGHYEQYF.